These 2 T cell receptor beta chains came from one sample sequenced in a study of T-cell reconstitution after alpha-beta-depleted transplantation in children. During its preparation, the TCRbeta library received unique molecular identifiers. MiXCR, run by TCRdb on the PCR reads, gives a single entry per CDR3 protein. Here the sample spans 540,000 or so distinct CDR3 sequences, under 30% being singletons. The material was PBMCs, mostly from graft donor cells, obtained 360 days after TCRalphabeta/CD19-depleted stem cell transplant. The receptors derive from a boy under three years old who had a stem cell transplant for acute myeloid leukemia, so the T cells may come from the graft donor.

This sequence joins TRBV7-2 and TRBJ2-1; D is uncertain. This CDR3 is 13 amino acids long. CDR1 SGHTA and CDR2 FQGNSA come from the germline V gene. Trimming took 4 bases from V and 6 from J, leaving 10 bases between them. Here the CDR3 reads CASSYGPFNEQFF. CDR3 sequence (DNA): TGTGCCAGCAGCTACGGGCCTTTCAATGAGCAGTTCTTC.

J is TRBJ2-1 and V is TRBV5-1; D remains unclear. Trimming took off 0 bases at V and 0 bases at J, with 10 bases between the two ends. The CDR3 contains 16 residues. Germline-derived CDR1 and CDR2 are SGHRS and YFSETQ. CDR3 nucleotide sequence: TGCGCCAGCAGCTTGGAGGGCCTGAGCTCCTACAATGAGCAGTTCTTC. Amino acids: CASSLEGLSSYNEQFF.